A single sample gave rise to the 15 T cell receptor beta chains below, sequenced in a study of identical twins. TCRdb processed the 5' RACE reads anew with MiXCR; each CDR3 protein has one entry. The table records about 240,000 distinct CDR3 sequences, about 10% of them present only once. Specimen: memory T cells sorted from blood. All receptors come from a man between 50 and 59 years old in good health.

V is TRBV3-1 and J is TRBJ2-1, with D possibly TRBD2 on 6 matching bases. The CDR3 is 12 amino acids. The V gene's germline CDR1 is LGHDT and CDR2 YNNKEL (reference sequence). V lost 1 base and J lost 10, with 8 bases in between. CDR3 nucleotide sequence: TGTGCCAGCAGCCAAGGGGGGAGGGAGCAGTTCTTC. It is translated as CASSQGGREQFF.

This rearrangement joins TRBV7-2 to TRBJ2-5; maybe TRBD2 (5 bases). The CDR3 sequence is 13 residues long. CDR1 and CDR2 from the germline V gene are SGHTA and FQGNSA. Trimming removed 1 base at V and 7 bases at J, with 10 bases between. The DNA for the CDR3 is TGTGCCAGCAGCTTAGGGGAAAGCGGGACCCAGTACTTC. Translated, it gives CASSLGESGTQYF.

This clonotype was seen ten or more times. CDR3 residues: CATRDRGFYNEQFF. DNA for the CDR3: TGTGCCACCCGGGACAGGGGATTCTACAATGAGCAGTTCTTC. The genes are TRBV10-3 and TRBJ2-1; 10 nucleotides align to TRBD1. The J segment lost 3 bases and the V segment lost 10 bases, leaving 6 bases of the junction unmatched. The CDR3 extends over 14 amino acids. Looked up from germline, CDR1 is ENHRY and CDR2 is SYGVKD.

V is TRBV4-3 and J is TRBJ1-2, with TRBD1 matching 12 bases. Germline lookup yields CDR1 LGHNA and CDR2 YSLEER. The trim removed 4 bases at V and 14 bases at J, leaving 11 bases unmatched. The CDR3 consists of 14 residues. This CDR3 reads CASSPKLLGQGATF. CDR3 bases: TGCGCCAGCAGCCCAAAGCTGTTGGGACAGGGGGCAACCTTC.

This clonotype was recorded a few times. The CDR3 region has the DNA TGTGCCAGCAGCTCCTCATCAGGGGCATGGAGCACAGATACGCAGTATTTT. Translation: CASSSSSGAWSTDTQYF. This chain links TRBV7-9 with TRBJ2-3, with D possibly TRBD1 on 6 matching bases. The CDR3 extends over 17 amino acids. Trimming removed 4 bases from V and 0 bases from J, with 17 bases in between. Germline-derived CDR1 and CDR2 are SEHNR and FQNEAQ (reference sequence). Full variable domain (outside the CDR3, taken from reference TRBV7-9 and TRBJ2-3): DTGVSQNPRHKITKRGQNVTFRCDPISEHNRLYWYRQTLGQGPEFLTYFQNEAQLEKSRLLSDRFSAERPKGSFSTLEIQRTEQGDSAMYLCASSSSSGAWSTDTQYFGPGTRLTVL.

This clonotype has at least ten counts. CDR3 loop: CSAKGASGPYNEQFF. Written as DNA, the CDR3 is TGCAGTGCAAAGGGGGCTAGCGGGCCCTACAATGAGCAGTTCTTC. The V call is TRBV20-1, the J call TRBJ2-1; D is possibly TRBD2 (8 bases). The CDR3 is 15 amino acids. Per germline, CDR1 DFQATT and CDR2 SNEGSKA (reference sequence). Trimming cost V 6 bases and J 2 bases, with 17 bases left between them.

This clonotype was recorded at least ten times. The chain is built from TRBV29-1 and TRBJ2-1, with 14 bases aligning to TRBD2. CDR3 size: 16 residues. V was clipped by 6 bases and J by 4 bases; unmatched bases: 8. Germline CDR1 reads SQVTM; CDR2 reads ANQGSEA. The CDR3 sequence: CSVVGLAGGAYNEQFF. CDR3 coding DNA: TGCAGCGTCGTCGGACTAGCGGGGGGCGCATACAATGAGCAGTTCTTC.

This clonotype was found many times. The chain uses TRBV7-8 and TRBJ1-5; possibly TRBD1 for D (6 bases). V was trimmed by 5 bases and J by 7 bases, leaving 15 bases between them. This CDR3 is built from 14 residues. Germline CDR1 reads SGHVS; CDR2 reads FQNEAQ. The CDR3: CASSHGGAWQPQHF. CDR3 coding DNA: TGTGCCAGCAGCCATGGGGGGGCATGGCAGCCCCAGCATTTT.

The V and J genes are TRBV20-1 and TRBJ2-3; a possible D gene is TRBD2 (6 bases). This CDR3 has 14 residues. Germline V gives CDR1 DFQATT, CDR2 SNEGSKA (reference sequence). The V and J ends lost 6 bases and 3 bases respectively, with 16 bases between them. The DNA of the CDR3 is TGCAGTGCGAGACCAGGACGGGGGACAGATACGCAGTATTTT. Protein: CSARPGRGTDTQYF.

This clonotype was detected many times. The chain employs TRBV10-3 and TRBJ1-3; maybe TRBD1 (5 bases). Trimming removed 3 bases at V and 0 bases at J, with 12 bases between. Germline CDR1 is ENHRY and CDR2 is SYGVKD. The length of the CDR3 is 16 residues. CDR3 sequence reads: CAISDAGTLSGNTIYF. The CDR3 DNA follows: TGTGCCATCAGTGATGCCGGGACCCTCTCTGGAAACACCATATATTTT.

This sequence joins TRBV6-2 or TRBV6-3 and TRBJ1-1; D call uncertain. The CDR3 runs 17 residues. In germline, CDR1 is MNHEY, CDR2 SVGEGT. Trimming stripped 3 bases from V and 1 base from J, with 18 bases between. CDR3 amino acids: CASSYQTGLSPNTEAFF. CDR3 sequence (DNA): TGTGCCAGCAGTTATCAGACCGGCCTTAGCCCGAACACTGAAGCTTTCTTT.

This clonotype turned up a few times. V usage is TRBV24-1 and J usage is TRBJ2-2, with D possibly TRBD2 on 6 matching bases. The CDR3 totals 16 residues. V lost 1 base to trimming and J lost 4 bases, with 12 bases between them. Germline assignment: CDR1 KGHDR and CDR2 SFDVKD. CDR3 loop: CATSDFVGGSTGELFF. The CDR3 bases are TGTGCCACCAGTGATTTTGTGGGAGGCTCCACCGGGGAGCTGTTTTTT.

The rearrangement links TRBV6-1 to TRBJ1-2, with 9 bases matching TRBD1. Germline CDR1 and CDR2: MNHNS and SASEGT. The CDR3 has 17 amino acids. V shed 4 bases, J shed 8 bases, and the junction held 17 bases outside the gene matches. This CDR3 is CASSVSDYRGRGIGYTF. CDR3 bases: TGTGCCAGCAGTGTATCCGACTACAGGGGGCGCGGAATCGGCTACACCTTC.

A few counts support this clonotype. CDR3 sequence: CASSSGQSSGNTIYF. CDR3 in DNA: TGTGCCAGCAGCTCAGGACAGTCGTCTGGAAACACCATATATTTT. The chain joins TRBV7-2 to TRBJ1-3, with D maybe TRBD1 (6 bases). CDR3 size: 15 residues. V lost 4 bases, J lost 1 base, and 11 bases lay in between. Germline V gene data show CDR1 as SGHTA and CDR2 as FQGNSA.

This clonotype was seen ten or more times. V and J are TRBV20-1 and TRBJ2-7; 7 nucleotides line up with TRBD1. Germline V CDR1 and CDR2: DFQATT, SNEGSKA (reference sequence). This CDR3 is built from 14 residues. V dropped 6 bases and J dropped 3; count of bases not matched to a gene: 11. The CDR3 loop reads CSAIDRDSSYEQYF. In DNA form, the CDR3 reads TGCAGTGCGATCGACAGGGACAGTAGCTACGAGCAGTACTTC.